A single sample gave rise to the 27 T cell receptor beta chains below, sequenced in a study of shared clonotypes between healthy human individuals. CD45RO-negative, CCR7-positively selected cells formed the naive CD8 fraction, excluding terminally differentiated effector memory CD45RA+ cells. Repertoires were generated with immunoSEQ multiplex PCR, while TCRdb's copy carries only in-frame clones and drops some. The sample contains around 1,900,000 clones, 85% to 95% of which appear only once. Specimen: naive CD8+ T cells from PBMCs. These receptors came from a man younger than 35 in good health. Some clones in this sample may be carry-over from other donors' samples.

The chain recombines TRBV28 with TRBJ2-1; 9 nucleotides align to TRBD1. CDR1 is MDHEN and CDR2 is SYDVKM in the germline V gene. This CDR3 is built from 16 residues. V dropped 4 bases and J dropped 0; count of bases not matched to a gene: 4. As DNA, the CDR3 is TGTGCCAGCAGTTGGGGACAGGGAGGCTCCTACAATGAGCAGTTCTTC. Its protein product is CASSWGQGGSYNEQFF.

The chain links TRBV27 to TRBJ2-1; weak D call: TRBD1 (6 bases). Germline lookup yields CDR1 MNHEY and CDR2 SMNVEV (reference sequence). There are 18 residues in the CDR3. Trimming took off 0 bases at V and 9 bases at J, with 24 bases between the two ends. The CDR3 loop is CASSLSIVTGHDLSEQFF. The CDR3 nucleotides are TGTGCCAGCAGTTTATCGATCGTTACGGGACATGATCTATCTGAGCAGTTCTTC.

The rearrangement uses TRBV9 and TRBJ2-2, with 8 bases aligning to TRBD2. In germline, CDR1 is SGDLS, CDR2 YYNGEE. The length of the CDR3 is 14 residues. J gave up 2 bases and V 5 bases, and 2 bases lay outside the gene matches. For the CDR3, the DNA is TGTGCCAGCAGTCTAGCGGGCAACACCGGGGAGCTGTTTTTT. Translated: CASSLAGNTGELFF.

The chain carries TRBV9 and TRBJ1-2, with TRBD1 as a possible D gene (5 bases). The CDR3 runs to 15 residues. Germline CDR1 SGDLS, CDR2 YYNGEE. V lost 3 bases to trimming and J lost 2 bases, with 14 bases between them. The CDR3 protein is CASSAGAGPNYGYTF. CDR3 nucleotide sequence: TGTGCCAGCAGCGCCGGGGCAGGGCCCAACTATGGCTACACCTTC.

The J gene is TRBJ2-7, the V gene TRBV4-1; D might be TRBD1 (6 bases). The V and J ends lost 4 bases and 2 bases respectively, with 18 bases between them. CDR3 length: 16 residues. From germline, CDR1 is MGHRA and CDR2 YSYEKL. This CDR3 reads CASSLQIPGDPYEQYF. CDR3 DNA: TGCGCCAGCAGCCTCCAGATACCAGGGGACCCCTACGAGCAGTACTTC.

The chain carries TRBV27 and TRBJ1-5; tentatively, D is TRBD1 (6 bases). This CDR3 region has 15 residues. The germline V gene encodes CDR1 MNHEY and CDR2 SMNVEV (reference sequence). V lost 5 bases and J lost 5, with 16 bases in between. The CDR3 here is CASSAAGAGYQPQHF. CDR3 nucleotide sequence: TGTGCCAGCAGTGCGGCGGGGGCCGGATATCAGCCCCAGCATTTT.

The rearrangement joins TRBV7-3 to TRBJ2-3, with TRBD2 matching 12 bases. Germline V gene sequence: CDR1 SGHTA, CDR2 FQGTGA. With V trimmed by 5 bases and J by 3 bases, 12 bases remained unmatched. This CDR3 contains 18 residues. The CDR3 bases are TGTGCCAGCAGCCCAACCCTTAGGACTAGCGGGACTACAGATACGCAGTATTTT. This codes for CASSPTLRTSGTTDTQYF.

V usage is TRBV7-9 and J usage is TRBJ2-7; TRBD1 agrees at 9 bases. With V trimmed by 2 bases and J by 2 bases, 13 bases remained unmatched. CDR1 and CDR2 from the germline V gene are SEHNR and FQNEAQ (reference sequence). The CDR3 covers 18 residues. The CDR3 loop reads CASSLSDRGEIRPYEQYF. The CDR3 DNA reads as TGTGCCAGCAGCTTATCGGACAGGGGTGAGATTAGGCCCTACGAGCAGTACTTC.

Notes on this clone: The same CDR3 can be traced to other DNA sequences in this sample. This chain connects TRBV2 to TRBJ2-7; D gene ambiguous. Trimming removed 4 bases from V and 3 bases from J, with 4 bases in between. The CDR3 consists of 11 residues. CDR1 SNHLY and CDR2 FYNNEI come from the germline V gene. The DNA for the CDR3 is TGTGCCAGCAGTGGCCGCTACGAGCAGTACTTC. Its protein is CASSGRYEQYF.

CDR3 in amino acids: CASISGRARTGELFF. The CDR3 nucleotides are TGTGCCAGCATTAGCGGGAGGGCCCGAACCGGGGAGCTGTTTTTT. The genes are TRBV7-9 and TRBJ2-2; TRBD2 aligns across 11 bases. CDR1 and CDR2 from the germline V gene are SEHNR and FQNEAQ (reference sequence). CDR3 length equals 15 residues. Losses at the gene ends were 7 bases for V and 5 bases for J; bases not matched to a gene: 6. Supplemented by reference TRBV7-9 and TRBJ2-2, the full variable domain reads DTGVSQNPRHKITKRGQNVTFRCDPISEHNRLYWYRQTLGQGPEFLTYFQNEAQLEKSRLLSDRFSAERPKGSFSTLEIQRTEQGDSAMYLCASISGRARTGELFFGEGSRLTVL.

The chain has TRBV19 and TRBJ2-3; 7 bases match TRBD2. Losses at the gene ends were 3 bases for V and 1 base for J; bases not matched to a gene: 4. CDR3 length equals 15 residues. Germline CDR1 is LNHDA and CDR2 is SQIVND (reference sequence). The CDR3 spells CASSIPRGGTDTQYF. The CDR3 coding sequence is TGTGCCAGTAGTATCCCTCGGGGGGGCACAGATACGCAGTATTTT.

V is TRBV2 and J is TRBJ2-7; possible D gene TRBD1, 6 bases. This CDR3 has 16 amino acids. V lost 2 bases and J 2 bases, leaving 16 bases between the germline ends. Germline CDR1 and CDR2: SNHLY and FYNNEI. CDR3 in DNA: TGTGCCAGCAGTGAATTAATGGGGCAGGGGACCTACGAGCAGTACTTC. It yields the protein CASSELMGQGTYEQYF. The whole variable domain, filled in from reference TRBV2 and TRBJ2-7, reads EPEVTQTPSHQVTQMGQEVILRCVPISNHLYFYWYRQILGQKVEFLVSFYNNEISEKSEIFDDQFSVERPDGSNFTLKIRSTKLEDSAMYFCASSELMGQGTYEQYFGPGTRLTVT.

The chain links TRBV15 to TRBJ1-1; D not certain. The CDR3 is 14 amino acids. Deletions cut 3 bases from V and 1 base from J, with 9 bases between. CDR1 LNHNV and CDR2 YYDKDF come from the germline V gene (reference sequence). The CDR3 reads CATSRGGKNTEAFF. The CDR3 region has the DNA TGTGCCACCAGCAGGGGTGGTAAGAACACTGAAGCTTTCTTT.

This chain links TRBV27 with TRBJ2-3, with TRBD2 identical over 9 bases. This CDR3 comprises 18 residues. Germline CDR1 and CDR2: MNHEY and SMNVEV (reference sequence). V gave up 5 bases and J gave up 6 bases; unmatched junction bases: 18. This CDR3 reads CASSRSHTSGPSWDTQYF. In DNA form, the CDR3 reads TGTGCCAGCAGTCGATCCCACACTAGCGGGCCCTCATGGGATACGCAGTATTTT.

V and J are TRBV11-2 and TRBJ2-7; D unresolved. The length of the CDR3 is 16 residues. Germline CDR1 SGHAT, CDR2 FQNNGV. Trimming cost V 0 bases and J 4 bases, with 16 bases left between them. Written as DNA, the CDR3 is TGTGCCAGCAGCTTAGAACAAGGACGGCGTGATTACGAGCAGTACTTC. Translation: CASSLEQGRRDYEQYF.

This clone was counted a single time. The chain links TRBV13 to TRBJ2-7; maybe TRBD2 (5 bases). Germline V gives CDR1 PRHDT, CDR2 FYEKMQ (reference sequence). The CDR3 loop spans 15 amino acids. V was cut by 0 bases and J by 4 bases, with 13 bases left in between. CDR3: CASSLGRALQYEQYF. CDR3 nucleotide sequence: TGTGCCAGCAGCTTAGGGAGGGCCCTCCAATACGAGCAGTACTTC. The entire variable domain, with the rest obtained from reference TRBV13 and TRBJ2-7, is as follows: AAGVIQSPRHLIKEKRETATLKCYPIPRHDTVYWYQQGPGQDPQFLISFYEKMQSDKGSIPDRFSAQQFSDYHSELNMSSLELGDSALYFCASSLGRALQYEQYFGPGTRLTVT.

V usage is TRBV18 and J usage is TRBJ2-3, with TRBD2 matching 12 bases. CDR3 size: 18 residues. Germline trimming cut 3 bases from V and 3 bases from J; bases unmatched to any gene: 10. In germline, CDR1 is KGHSH, CDR2 LQKENI. CDR3 sequence reads: CASSPDGSGLAGTDTQYF. The CDR3 DNA follows: TGTGCCAGCTCACCCGATGGGAGTGGACTAGCGGGGACAGATACGCAGTATTTT. The whole variable domain, filled in from reference TRBV18 and TRBJ2-3, reads NAGVMQNPRHLVRRRGQEARLRCSPMKGHSHVYWYRQLPEEGLKFMVYLQKENIIDESGMPKERFSAEFPKEGPSILRIQQVVRGDSAAYFCASSPDGSGLAGTDTQYFGPGTRLTVL.

The CDR3 loop reads CASNPGQGSSYNEQFF. The CDR3 DNA reads TGCGCCAGCAACCCGGGACAGGGGAGCTCCTACAATGAGCAGTTCTTC. This chain uses TRBV10-2 with TRBJ2-1; 10 bases line up with TRBD1. V trimming: 7 bases; J trimming: 0 bases; junction bases outside the gene matches: 6. This CDR3 spans 16 amino acids. Germline V lookup: CDR1 WSHSY, CDR2 SAAADI.

This chain links TRBV6-4 with TRBJ2-1; tentatively, D is TRBD2 (6 bases). The germline V gene has CDR1 MRHNA and CDR2 SNTAGT. The CDR3 runs 15 residues. V shed 2 bases and J shed 10 bases, with 18 bases lying between them. The CDR3 loop reads CASSDGGQSGSEQFF. CDR3 nucleotides: TGTGCCAGCAGTGACGGAGGGCAGTCAGGGTCCGAGCAGTTCTTC.

This clone came up once. CDR3: CASTTLPVSNTGELFF. As DNA, the CDR3 is TGTGCCAGCACCACGTTACCCGTCTCGAACACCGGGGAGCTGTTTTTT. The chain links TRBV6-6 to TRBJ2-2; D uncertain. CDR1 and CDR2 (germline): MNHNY, SVGAGI (reference sequence). The CDR3 is 16 residues long. The V gene lost 7 bases and the J gene lost 0 bases, with 15 bases spanning the gap.

The chain couples TRBV6-1 to TRBJ1-2; 7 nucleotides line up with TRBD1. Germline values: CDR1 MNHNS, CDR2 SASEGT. The V segment lost 8 bases and the J segment 4 bases; nucleotides outside the gene matches: 4. This CDR3 has 12 amino acids. The CDR3 DNA is TGTGCCAGCCAGGGGGAAGGCTATGGCTACACCTTC. This codes for CASQGEGYGYTF.

V usage is TRBV7-9 and J usage is TRBJ2-3, with TRBD1 identical over 8 bases. In germline, CDR1 is SEHNR, CDR2 FQNEAQ (reference sequence). CDR3 length equals 17 residues. Trimming at V came to 5 bases and at J to 1 base, leaving 11 bases not matched to a gene. The CDR3 region is CASSPGQGRLGTDTQYF. CDR3 bases: TGTGCCAGCAGCCCTGGACAGGGTCGTTTGGGCACAGATACGCAGTATTTT.

As to this clone: Other DNA variants within this sample encode the same CDR3. The rearrangement links TRBV9 to TRBJ1-3, with unresolved D. The CDR3 sequence is 15 residues long. The germline V gene encodes CDR1 SGDLS and CDR2 YYNGEE. With 0 bases removed from V and 0 bases from J, the gap between germline ends came to 7 bases. The CDR3 bases are TGTGCCAGCAGCGTAGAGGTGGGCTCTGGAAACACCATATATTTT. Translating gives CASSVEVGSGNTIYF. Complete variable domain (other parts from reference TRBV9 and TRBJ1-3): DSGVTQTPKHLITATGQRVTLRCSPRSGDLSVYWYQQSLDQGLQFLIQYYNGEERAKGNILERFSAQQFPDLHSELNLSSLELGDSALYFCASSVEVGSGNTIYFGEGSWLTVV.

The rearrangement joins TRBV7-9 to TRBJ2-2, with unresolved D. The CDR3 contains 16 residues. The V and J ends lost 11 bases and 3 bases respectively, with 22 bases between them. Germline V gene lookup returns CDR1 SEHNR and CDR2 FQNEAQ (reference sequence). The CDR3, as DNA: TGTGCCTGCCACACCCTGGACGAATTTGACACCGGGGAGCTGTTTTTT. Translated: CACHTLDEFDTGELFF.

The chain combines TRBV7-3 with TRBJ2-5, with TRBD2 matching over 7 bases. The V gene's germline CDR1 is SGHTA and CDR2 FQGTGA. The CDR3 extends over 13 amino acids. Losses at the gene ends were 5 bases for V and 3 bases for J; bases not matched to a gene: 3. The DNA for the CDR3 is TGTGCCAGCAGCCCGGGAGGAAAAGAGACCCAGTACTTC. Its translation is CASSPGGKETQYF. Together with reference TRBV7-3 and TRBJ2-5, the CDR3 gives the full variable domain: GAGVSQTPSNKVTEKGKYVELRCDPISGHTALYWYRQSLGQGPEFLIYFQGTGAADDSGLPNDRFFAVRPEGSVSTLKIQRTERGDSAVYLCASSPGGKETQYFGPGTRLLVL.

This chain uses TRBV9 with TRBJ1-1, with TRBD1 matching over 7 bases. V dropped 3 bases and J dropped 5; count of bases not matched to a gene: 7. Germline V gene data show CDR1 as SGDLS and CDR2 as YYNGEE. This CDR3 comprises 14 residues. In DNA form, the CDR3 reads TGTGCCAGCAGCGCCGGGAGGGGGCGAACTGAAGCTTTCTTT. Translating gives CASSAGRGRTEAFF.

The rearrangement joins TRBV7-3 to TRBJ2-7; TRBD1 is a possible D gene (6 bases). The V gene's germline CDR1 is SGHTA and CDR2 FQGTGA. This CDR3 is 14 amino acids long. V lost 2 bases and J 6 bases, leaving 14 bases between the germline ends. The DNA for the CDR3 is TGTGCCAGCAGCTTACTCGGCAGGGGAAGCGAGCAGTACTTC. Residues: CASSLLGRGSEQYF.